One sample yielded the 22 T cell receptor beta chains listed below, sequenced in a study of persistence of HIV-infected CD4 T cells. Cells were stimulated with CMV-infected fibroblast lysates at 10 ug/mL. Sorting of responding CD4+ T cells relied on upregulated CD40 ligand together with CD69. The libraries were made with immunoSEQ version 4 in survey mode. Sequencing used immunoSEQ multiplex PCR; TCRdb keeps in-frame clones, though not all of them. This table holds 6,000 to 9,500 clones, about 56% found once. Their antigen targets remain unknown. This specimen consisted of CD4+ T cells sorted from PBMCs after roughly 17-hour stimulation, obtained from a patient who received antiretroviral therapy. The receptors originated from an adult man with HIV who was CMV-seropositive.

The J gene is TRBJ2-7, the V gene TRBV7-2; D assignment may be TRBD1 or TRBD2 (5 bases each). Germline CDR1 is SGHTA and CDR2 is FQGNSA. The CDR3 consists of 13 residues. Trimming took 0 bases from V and 7 from J, leaving 10 bases between them. CDR3 protein: CASSLAGDVEQYF. The CDR3 bases are TGTGCCAGCAGCTTAGCGGGGGACGTGGAGCAGTACTTC.

The chain links TRBV6-6 to TRBJ1-4; D possibly corresponds to TRBD1 (5 bases). With 5 bases removed from V and 7 bases from J, the gap between germline ends came to 17 bases. CDR1 is MNHNY and CDR2 is SVGAGI in the germline V gene (reference sequence). This CDR3 is 15 amino acids long. CDR3 protein: CASSSRGGESEKLFF. The CDR3 nucleotides read TGTGCCAGCAGTAGTCGCGGGGGTGAGAGTGAAAAACTGTTTTTT.

This chain links TRBV7-8 with TRBJ1-1; TRBD1 matches 8 bases. V was pared by 5 bases and J by 1 base, with 3 bases of the junction left unmatched. CDR3 length: 14 residues. Germline V CDR1 and CDR2: SGHVS, FQNEAQ. The CDR3 reads CASSPQGENTEAFF. The CDR3 DNA follows: TGTGCCAGCAGCCCACAGGGGGAGAACACTGAAGCTTTCTTT.

A remark on this clone: Other DNA sequences in this specimen translate into the identical CDR3. The rearrangement joins TRBV11-1 to TRBJ1-1; the D is unclear. The CDR3 contains 14 residues. Germline V gives CDR1 SGHAT, CDR2 FQDESV (reference sequence). Trimming removed 5 bases from V and 1 base from J, with 11 bases in between. CDR3 in amino acids: CASSPGGRNTEAFF. Written as DNA, the CDR3 is TGTGCCAGCAGCCCCGGCGGGAGGAACACTGAAGCTTTCTTT.

V usage is TRBV4-1 and J usage is TRBJ2-1; TRBD2 might be the D (6 bases). Germline CDR1 reads MGHRA; CDR2 reads YSYEKL. With 0 bases removed from V and 2 bases from J, the gap between germline ends came to 14 bases. The CDR3 covers 17 residues. Here the CDR3 reads CASSQDLGRTTYNEQFF. The CDR3 DNA reads as TGCGCCAGCAGCCAAGATTTAGGACGGACTACCTACAATGAGCAGTTCTTC.

CDR3 residues: CASSAPTALTATDTQYF. The DNA of the CDR3 is TGTGCCAGCAGTGCCCCGACAGCCTTAACTGCCACAGATACGCAGTATTTT. The genes are TRBV27 and TRBJ2-3; TRBD1 is a possible D gene (5 bases). The CDR3 totals 17 residues. Germline assignment: CDR1 MNHEY and CDR2 SMNVEV (reference sequence). V was shortened by 5 bases and J by 2 bases, with 20 bases between the two germline ends.

The chain links TRBV5-5 to TRBJ2-7; D gene ambiguous. Trimming took 4 bases from V and 2 from J, leaving 13 bases between them. Germline V gives CDR1 SGHKS, CDR2 YYEKEE (reference sequence). The CDR3 has 14 amino acids. CDR3 bases: TGTGCCAGCAGCGTTAGCCGATTAGCCTACGAGCAGTACTTC. It is translated as CASSVSRLAYEQYF.

The chain links TRBV16 to TRBJ1-6; D not resolved. CDR1 is KGHSY and CDR2 is FQNENV in the germline V gene. This CDR3 comprises 15 residues. Deletions cut 0 bases from V and 6 bases from J, with 9 bases between. CDR3 DNA sequence: TGTGCCAGCAGCCAATCGCGGCTCGTTAATTCACCCCTCCACTTT. This gives the protein CASSQSRLVNSPLHF.

J is TRBJ2-2 and V is TRBV27, with D perhaps TRBD2 (5 bases). CDR1 and CDR2 (germline): MNHEY, SMNVEV (reference sequence). With 1 base removed from V and 5 bases from J, the gap between germline ends came to 11 bases. The CDR3 has 15 amino acids. CDR3: CASSLFREGTGELFF. The CDR3 bases are TGTGCCAGCAGTTTATTCCGGGAAGGGACCGGGGAGCTGTTTTTT.

The chain recombines TRBV7-2 with TRBJ2-2; 9 bases are a match to TRBD2. Trimming took 3 bases from V and 4 from J; bases not matched to a gene: 6. The CDR3 has 16 amino acids. Germline CDR1 is SGHTA and CDR2 is FQGNSA. The CDR3 coding sequence is TGTGCCAGCAGCTTCAGGGCGGGAGGGCGCACCGGGGAGCTGTTTTTT. The encoded protein is CASSFRAGGRTGELFF.

The V call is TRBV10-3, the J call TRBJ1-3; D not resolved. CDR3 size: 14 residues. CDR1 is ENHRY and CDR2 is SYGVKD in the germline V gene. The V end lost 11 bases, the J end lost 0 bases, and 14 bases lay between the germline ends. CDR3 residues: CASYKGNSGNTIYF. In DNA, the CDR3 is TGTGCCTCCTATAAGGGCAACTCTGGAAACACCATATATTTT.

The rearrangement uses TRBV7-9 and TRBJ1-1; 7 nucleotides align to TRBD1. This CDR3 spans 13 amino acids. Looked up from germline, CDR1 is SEHNR and CDR2 is FQNEAQ (reference sequence). J lost 5 bases, V lost 5 bases, and 5 bases had no gene match. CDR3 amino acids: CASSKEGATEAFF. As DNA, the CDR3 is TGTGCCAGCAGCAAGGAGGGGGCGACTGAAGCTTTCTTT.

This clone was seen a single time. The J gene is TRBJ2-1, the V gene TRBV24-1; 11 bases are shared with TRBD2. Germline-derived CDR1 and CDR2 are KGHDR and SFDVKD. The CDR3 spans 17 residues. The ends lost 1 base at V and 7 bases at J; junction bases unmatched: 8. The CDR3 protein is CATSDLPQTSGKNEQFF. CDR3 in DNA: TGTGCCACCAGTGATTTACCCCAGACTAGCGGGAAGAATGAGCAGTTCTTC.

This chain uses TRBV6-5 with TRBJ1-2, with D tentatively TRBD1 (5 bases). The CDR3 loop spans 15 amino acids. V lost 6 bases to trimming and J lost 0 bases, with 14 bases between them. CDR1 MNHEY and CDR2 SVGAGI come from the germline V gene. CDR3 nucleotides: TGTGCCAGCAGGAAGATGCGGGGGGCTAACTATGGCTACACCTTC. It translates to CASRKMRGANYGYTF.

This clone was observed a few times. The CDR3, as DNA: TGTGCCAGCAGTTTATTCGGGCAGAAAGAAGGTTCTGGCTACACCTTC. Translating it yields CASSLFGQKEGSGYTF. The chain links TRBV27 to TRBJ1-2, with no clear D. V lost 1 base to trimming and J lost 7 bases, with 19 bases between them. From germline, CDR1 is MNHEY and CDR2 SMNVEV (reference sequence). The CDR3 length is 16 residues.

By share of the sample, this clone is medium-sized (0.01 to 0.1%). The V and J genes are TRBV29-1 and TRBJ2-5, with 12 bases lining up with TRBD1. CDR1 SQVTM and CDR2 ANQGSEA come from the germline V gene. This CDR3 spans 15 amino acids. V shed 4 bases and J 4 bases; nucleotides not matched to a gene: 7. This chain's CDR3 is CSVVGGTGGIETQYF. The DNA for the CDR3 is TGCAGCGTTGTGGGTGGGACAGGGGGCATAGAGACCCAGTACTTC.

This clone was seen a single time. The chain carries TRBV10-1 and TRBJ2-7; 8 positions match TRBD1. In germline, CDR1 is WNHNN, CDR2 SYGVQD (reference sequence). This CDR3 is 15 amino acids long. V gave up 3 bases and J gave up 2 bases; unmatched junction bases: 6. CDR3: CASSDPATGAYEQYF. As DNA, the CDR3 is TGCGCCAGCAGTGACCCGGCGACAGGGGCCTACGAGCAGTACTTC.

This chain connects TRBV6-5 to TRBJ1-2, with 9 nucleotides matching TRBD1. J was trimmed by 6 bases and V by 4 bases; bases with no gene match: 3. CDR3 size: 13 residues. Looked up from germline, CDR1 is MNHEY and CDR2 is SVGAGI. The CDR3 region is CASSFRDRDGYTF. DNA of the CDR3: TGTGCCAGCAGTTTCCGGGACAGGGATGGCTACACCTTC.

This clone was observed a few times. At one of its ends the junction is not consistent with the germline gene, which may arise from a read error. V and J are TRBV2 and TRBJ2-7, with D perhaps matching TRBD2 (6 bases). This CDR3 contains 12 residues. Germline V CDR1 and CDR2: SNHLY, FYNNEI. In DNA form, the CDR3 reads TGTGCCGGCAGCGGGCAGACATACGAGCAGTACTTC. It codes for CAGSGQTYEQYF.

The rearrangement uses TRBV7-2 and TRBJ2-4; D is uncertain. Trimming removed 5 bases from V and 3 bases from J, with 14 bases in between. Germline V lookup: CDR1 SGHTA, CDR2 FQGNSA. This CDR3 has 15 residues. The DNA for the CDR3 is TGTGCCAGCAGCCAAGAACCGGGTGGCAAAAACATTCAGTACTTC. Protein: CASSQEPGGKNIQYF.

In its sample, this clone ranks as medium-sized. The chain combines TRBV19 with TRBJ2-3; no definite D call. V was trimmed by 4 bases and J by 2 bases, leaving 4 bases between them. Germline CDR1 LNHDA, CDR2 SQIVND (reference sequence). CDR3 length equals 12 residues. For the CDR3, the DNA is TGTGCCAGTAGTAGAGACACAGATACGCAGTATTTT. It translates to CASSRDTDTQYF.

This clone has only a few counts. Other DNA sequences of this sample code for an identical CDR3. The chain carries TRBV9 and TRBJ2-5; D unresolved. The CDR3 covers 13 residues. Per the germline V gene, CDR1 is SGDLS and CDR2 is YYNGEE. Trimming shortened V by 2 bases and J by 2 bases, and 7 bases separated the two germline ends. The CDR3 here is CASSVARQETQYF. As DNA, the CDR3 is TGTGCCAGCAGCGTCGCGAGGCAAGAGACCCAGTACTTC.